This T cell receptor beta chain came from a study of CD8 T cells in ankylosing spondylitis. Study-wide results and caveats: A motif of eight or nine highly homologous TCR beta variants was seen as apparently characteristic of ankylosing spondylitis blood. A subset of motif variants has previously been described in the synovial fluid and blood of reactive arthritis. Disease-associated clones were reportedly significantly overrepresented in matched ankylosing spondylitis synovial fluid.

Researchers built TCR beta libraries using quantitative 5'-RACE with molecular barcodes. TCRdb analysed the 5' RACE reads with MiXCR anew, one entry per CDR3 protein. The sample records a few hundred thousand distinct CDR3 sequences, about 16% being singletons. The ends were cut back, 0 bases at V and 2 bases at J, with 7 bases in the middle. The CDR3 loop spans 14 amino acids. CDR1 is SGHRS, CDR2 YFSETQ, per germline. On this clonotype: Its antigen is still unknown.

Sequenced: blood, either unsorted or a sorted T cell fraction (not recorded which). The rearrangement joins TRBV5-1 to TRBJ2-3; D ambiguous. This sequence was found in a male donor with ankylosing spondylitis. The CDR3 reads CASSLELFTDTQYF. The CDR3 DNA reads TGCGCCAGCAGCTTGGAGCTGTTCACAGATACGCAGTATTTT.